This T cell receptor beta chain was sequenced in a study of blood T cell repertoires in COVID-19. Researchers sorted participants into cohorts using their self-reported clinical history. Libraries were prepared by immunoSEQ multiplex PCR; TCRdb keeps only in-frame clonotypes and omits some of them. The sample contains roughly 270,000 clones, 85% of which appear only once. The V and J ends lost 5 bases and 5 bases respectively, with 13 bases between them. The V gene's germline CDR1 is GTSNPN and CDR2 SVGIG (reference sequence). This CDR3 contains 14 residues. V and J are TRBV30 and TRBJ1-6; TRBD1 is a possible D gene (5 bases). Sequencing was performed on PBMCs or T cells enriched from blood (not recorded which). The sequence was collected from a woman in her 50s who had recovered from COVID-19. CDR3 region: CAWGQAGHNSPLHF. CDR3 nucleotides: TGTGCCTGGGGGCAGGCAGGGCATAATTCACCCCTCCACTTT.